The sequence of this T cell receptor (beta chain) was determined in a study of T cell changes during pregnancy in multiple sclerosis. Assay: immunoSEQ multiplex PCR; the TCRdb copy retains only in-frame clones and omits some. Of about 32,000 clones in the sample, 91% were seen once. The input for sequencing was CD8+ T cells from peripheral blood mononuclear cells, taken in the second trimester of pregnancy. This TCR was sampled from a female donor in good health, enrolled as a control in a pregnancy study.

The CDR3 region is CASRGETYEQYF. The CDR3 DNA reads as TGTGCCAGCAGGGGCGAGACCTACGAGCAGTACTTC. The gene calls are TRBV11-2 and TRBJ2-7; D is undetermined. With 6 bases removed from V and 2 bases from J, the gap between germline ends came to 8 bases. The germline V gene has CDR1 SGHAT and CDR2 FQNNGV. The CDR3 consists of 12 residues.